This TCR beta chain was sequenced for a study of OX40 agonist ivuxolimab in advanced cancers. Sampling times: baseline, cycle 4 day 1, cycle 7 day 1. CDR1 and CDR2 from the germline V gene are LGHNA and YSLEER. V shed 4 bases and J shed 5 bases, with 12 bases lying between them. The CDR3 extends over 14 amino acids. Profiling relied on immunoSEQ multiplex PCR, and the TCRdb table lists in-frame clones only, not all of them. The sample gives tens of thousands of clones, roughly 90% of which show up once; 0.35% to 0.45% is in the top ten. This clonotype originated in an adult with an advanced solid tumor such as melanoma, head and neck, liver or kidney cancer. Sequenced material: CD4+ or CD8+ T cells sorted from blood, taken in a trial of the OX40 agonist ivuxolimab. The genes are TRBV4-3 and TRBJ1-5; a weak D match, TRBD1 (6 bases). CDR3 sequence: CASSLGQTDQPQHF. The CDR3 DNA sequence: TGCGCCAGCAGCCTTGGACAGACCGATCAGCCCCAGCATTTT.